The rows below give T cell receptor beta chains drawn from one sample of a study of blood T cell repertoires in COVID-19. Using immunoSEQ multiplex PCR, the repertoire was profiled, and TCRdb retains in-frame clones only, with some absent. The profile shows about 220,000 clones, under 90% of them singletons. Sequencing was done on a sample of peripheral blood. Receptors were obtained from a woman aged 80 or over with acute or convalescent COVID-19. The CDR3 runs from the conserved cysteine through the conserved F or W. Fields, in order: clone size, V gene, D gene, J gene, CDR3 protein, CDR3 DNA. A D gene is named only where the DNA matches it firmly. Clone size appears in some rows only: once, few, many, or a class for an expanded clone.

>-|TRBV6-5|-|TRBJ1-5
CASSYRGGSNQPQHF
TGTGCCAGCAGTTACAGGGGGGGGAGCAATCAGCCCCAGCATTTT
>once|TRBV6-6|TRBD1|TRBJ1-1
CASRGQGHTEAFF
TGTGCCAGCAGAGGACAGGGGCACACTGAAGCTTTCTTT
>-|TRBV15|-|TRBJ2-5
CATSREGALSGTQYF
TGTGCCACCAGCAGAGAGGGGGCGCTTTCAGGGACCCAGTACTTC
>-|TRBV9|-|TRBJ1-4
CASSVSQGTNEKLFF
TGTGCCAGCAGCGTCAGCCAGGGCACTAATGAAAAACTGTTTTTT
>-|TRBV7-3|TRBD1|TRBJ1-2
CASSLSGTGNYGYTF
TGTGCCAGCAGCTTATCCGGGACAGGGAACTATGGCTACACCTTC
>-|TRBV6-5|TRBD2|TRBJ2-5
CASMGRVFPETQYF
TGTGCCAGCATGGGGAGGGTTTTCCCGGAGACCCAGTACTTC
>-|TRBV7-3|TRBD2|TRBJ2-7
CASSPGTSSYEQYF
TGTGCCAGCAGCCCCGGGACTAGCTCCTACGAGCAGTACTTC
>-|TRBV11-2|-|TRBJ2-5
CASSLAGVRQETQYF
TGTGCCAGCAGCTTAGCGGGGGTTCGACAAGAGACCCAGTACTTC
>-|TRBV27|TRBD2|TRBJ2-7
CASSLGLAGAGYEQYF
TGTGCCAGCAGTCTAGGACTAGCGGGGGCCGGCTACGAGCAGTACTTC
>-|TRBV27|TRBD2|TRBJ2-5
CASSPSGGPSWYF
TGTGCCAGCAGTCCTAGCGGGGGGCCATCGTGGTACTTC
>-|TRBV27|-|TRBJ1-3
CASSSRKAYGSGNTIYF
TGTGCCAGCAGTTCCCGAAAGGCATACGGGTCTGGAAACACCATATATTTT
>-|TRBV7-9|TRBD2|TRBJ2-1
CASSLPTSGYNEQFF
TGTGCCAGCAGCTTACCCACTAGCGGCTACAATGAGCAGTTCTTC
>-|TRBV25-1|TRBD1|TRBJ1-2
CASSWTGDLYGYTF
TGTGCCAGCAGTTGGACAGGGGACCTCTATGGCTACACCTTC
>once|TRBV7-9|-|TRBJ1-2
CASSGGANYGYTF
TGTGCCAGCAGTGGGGGGGCAAACTATGGCTACACCTTC
>few|TRBV20-1|-|TRBJ2-7
CSASSRVLYEQYF
TGCAGTGCTAGTTCCAGGGTCCTCTACGAGCAGTACTTC
>few|TRBV28|-|TRBJ1-2
CASREQGANYGYTF
TGTGCCAGCAGGGAACAGGGAGCTAACTATGGCTACACCTTC
>once|TRBV15|-|TRBJ1-2
CATSVVSANYGYTF
TGTGCCACCAGCGTTGTCAGTGCTAACTATGGCTACACCTTC
>-|TRBV5-1|-|TRBJ2-7
CASSLTQYEQYF
TGCGCCAGCAGCTTGACACAGTACGAGCAGTACTTC
>-|TRBV30|TRBD1|TRBJ1-6
CAWSVRGTGSGNSPLHF
TGTGCCTGGAGTGTACGGGGGACAGGATCGGGTAATTCACCCCTCCACTTT
>-|TRBV28|TRBD1|TRBJ2-7
CASSFLRGQPSYEQYF
TGTGCCAGCAGTTTTCTCAGGGGACAGCCAAGCTACGAGCAGTACTTC
>few|TRBV7-2|-|TRBJ1-1
CASSSLGGDTEAFF
TGTGCCAGCAGCTCCTTAGGAGGGGACACTGAAGCTTTCTTT
>-|TRBV9|TRBD1|TRBJ1-1
CASTPDRGGTEAFF
TGTGCCAGCACCCCTGACAGGGGAGGCACTGAAGCTTTCTTT
>-|TRBV27|TRBD2|TRBJ2-3
CASSLTGPTSGGFTDTQYF
TGTGCCAGCAGTTTAACGGGGCCGACTAGCGGGGGGTTCACAGATACGCAGTATTTT
>-|TRBV6-5|TRBD1|TRBJ1-5
CASRAVQGGNQPQHF
TGTGCCAGCAGGGCGGTACAGGGGGGCAATCAGCCCCAGCATTTT
>-|TRBV3-1/TRBV3-2|TRBD1|TRBJ1-2
CASSQGDRGRFTYGYTF
TGTGCCAGCAGCCAAGGAGACAGGGGGCGCTTCACCTATGGCTACACCTTC
>-|TRBV3-1/TRBV3-2|-|TRBJ1-3
CASSHRGYGNTIYF
TGTGCCAGCAGCCACAGGGGATACGGAAACACCATATATTTT
>-|TRBV18|TRBD1|TRBJ2-2
CASSPQGALETGELFF
TGTGCCAGCTCACCACAGGGGGCGCTTGAAACCGGGGAGCTGTTTTTT
>-|TRBV2|-|TRBJ2-3
CASSPRLVADTQYF
TGTGCCTCCTCCCCGCGGCTAGTTGCAGATACGCAGTATTTT
>-|TRBV19|-|TRBJ1-6
CASSDRNYNSPLHF
TGTGCCAGTAGTGACAGAAACTATAATTCACCCCTCCACTTT
>-|TRBV9|-|TRBJ1-2
CASSVAGGGYTF
TGTGCCAGCAGCGTAGCAGGTGGTGGCTACACCTTC
>-|TRBV14|-|TRBJ2-3
CASSRDLADTQYF
TGTGCCAGCAGCCGGGACTTAGCCGATACGCAGTATTTT
>-|TRBV5-1|TRBD2|TRBJ2-5
CASSVVAGGRETQYF
TGCGCCAGCAGCGTTGTAGCGGGGGGGCGAGAGACCCAGTACTTC
>-|TRBV28|TRBD1|TRBJ1-1
CATGQGLQAFF
TGTGCCACGGGACAGGGGCTCCAAGCTTTCTTT
>-|TRBV7-9|-|TRBJ1-2
CASSLDSLNYGYTF
TGTGCCAGCAGCTTAGACAGCCTAAACTATGGCTACACCTTC
>-|TRBV5-6|-|TRBJ2-5
CASSSAEAQYF
TGTGCCAGCAGCTCGGCCGAGGCCCAGTACTTC
>-|TRBV27|TRBD2|TRBJ2-7
CASSRGTSGAYSYEQYF
TGTGCCAGCTCCCGGGGAACTAGCGGGGCTTACTCCTACGAGCAGTACTTC
>-|TRBV15|TRBD1|TRBJ2-5
CATSRGGRQGRETQYF
TGTGCCACCAGCAGGGGCGGGCGACAGGGGAGGGAGACCCAGTACTTC
>-|TRBV7-9|-|TRBJ1-2
CASSLLRQNNYGYTF
TGTGCCAGCAGCCTCCTACGACAGAATAACTATGGCTACACCTTC
>-|TRBV5-6|-|TRBJ2-5
CASSSAGGQTQYF
TGTGCCAGCAGCTCCGCCGGGGGGCAGACCCAGTACTTC
>-|TRBV6-5|-|TRBJ2-7
CASSVEQGSYEQYF
TGTGCCAGCAGCGTGGAGCAGGGGTCCTACGAGCAGTACTTC
>few|TRBV5-1|-|TRBJ1-1
CASSLRQANTEAFF
TGCGCCAGCAGCTTGCGACAGGCCAACACTGAAGCTTTCTTT
>few|TRBV3-1/TRBV3-2|-|TRBJ1-1
CASSQAARWNTEAFF
TGTGCCAGCAGCCAAGCTGCCAGATGGAACACTGAAGCTTTCTTT
>-|TRBV12-3/TRBV12-4|TRBD1|TRBJ1-3
CASRMTGRNTIYF
TGTGCCAGCAGAATGACAGGGCGAAACACCATATATTTT
>-|TRBV5-1|-|TRBJ2-2
CASSLAIVATGELFF
TGCGCCAGCAGCTTGGCGATAGTAGCTACCGGGGAGCTGTTTTTT
>-|TRBV5-4|-|TRBJ2-2
CASSRPGDPNTGELFF
TGTGCCAGCAGCCGACCAGGGGACCCGAACACCGGGGAGCTGTTTTTT
>-|TRBV19|TRBD2|TRBJ2-1
CASSIAYSGGVNEQFF
TGTGCCAGTAGTATAGCGTACAGCGGGGGGGTGAATGAGCAGTTCTTC
>-|TRBV5-1|-|TRBJ2-2
CASRQRLGGTGELFF
TGCGCCAGCCGCCAAAGACTGGGAGGCACCGGGGAGCTGTTTTTT
>-|TRBV10-3|-|TRBJ2-3
CAISGGGTDTQYF
TGTGCCATCAGTGGGGGGGGCACAGATACGCAGTATTTT
>-|TRBV12-3/TRBV12-4|TRBD1|TRBJ1-6
CASSGTGFPLHF
TGTGCCAGCAGCGGGACAGGGTTTCCCCTCCACTTT
>-|TRBV5-1|-|TRBJ1-2
CASSLGQNYGYTF
TGCGCCAGCAGCTTGGGCCAGAACTATGGCTACACCTTC
>-|TRBV4-3|TRBD2|TRBJ2-7
CASSQGIHGGGDEQYF
TGCGCCAGCAGCCAGGGGATCCACGGGGGAGGGGACGAGCAGTACTTC
>-|TRBV5-4|TRBD1|TRBJ1-2
CASSTGQGGDLYGYTF
TGTGCCAGCAGCACCGGACAGGGAGGGGACCTCTATGGCTACACCTTC
>-|TRBV19|TRBD1|TRBJ1-4
CASKLGTVINEKLFF
TGTGCCAGTAAGCTCGGGACAGTAATTAATGAAAAACTGTTTTTT
>-|TRBV13|-|TRBJ2-2
CASSLDLNGELFF
TGTGCCAGCAGCTTAGATTTAAACGGGGAGCTGTTTTTT
>few|TRBV12-3/TRBV12-4|-|TRBJ2-2
CASKIQGPGELFF
TGTGCCAGCAAGATACAGGGTCCCGGGGAGCTGTTTTTT
>-|TRBV6-5|-|TRBJ2-7
CASRINRVWDEQYF
TGTGCCAGCAGGATCAACAGGGTATGGGACGAGCAGTACTTC
>-|TRBV6-1|-|TRBJ1-1
CASSEADWAAFF
TGTGCCAGCAGTGAAGCGGATTGGGCGGCTTTCTTT
>-|TRBV2|TRBD1|TRBJ2-7
CASSEIVTGGSYEQYF
TGTGCCAGCAGTGAAATCGTGACAGGGGGGTCCTACGAGCAGTACTTC
>-|TRBV21-1|-|TRBJ1-4
CASSKAFKDRGREKLFF
TGTGCCAGCAGCAAAGCGTTTAAGGACAGGGGGCGTGAAAAACTGTTTTTT
>-|TRBV6-2/TRBV6-3|TRBD1|TRBJ2-3
CASSPWGQPGTDTQYF
TGTGCCAGCAGTCCCTGGGGACAGCCAGGCACAGATACGCAGTATTTT